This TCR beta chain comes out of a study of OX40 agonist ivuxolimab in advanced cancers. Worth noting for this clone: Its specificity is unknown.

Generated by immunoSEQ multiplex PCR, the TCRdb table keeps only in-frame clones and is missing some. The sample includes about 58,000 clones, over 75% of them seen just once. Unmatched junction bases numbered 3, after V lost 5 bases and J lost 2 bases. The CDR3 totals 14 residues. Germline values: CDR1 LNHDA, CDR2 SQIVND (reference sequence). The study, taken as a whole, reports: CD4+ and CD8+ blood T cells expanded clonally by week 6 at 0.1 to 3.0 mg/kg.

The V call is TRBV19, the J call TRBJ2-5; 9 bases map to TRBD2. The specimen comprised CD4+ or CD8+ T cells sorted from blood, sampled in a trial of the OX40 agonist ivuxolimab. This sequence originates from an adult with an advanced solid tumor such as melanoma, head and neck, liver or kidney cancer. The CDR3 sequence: CASSVTSGQETQYF. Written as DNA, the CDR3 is TGTGCCAGTAGTGTGACTAGCGGACAAGAGACCCAGTACTTC.